This T cell receptor beta chain was sequenced for a study of blood T cell repertoires in COVID-19. As for the study in general: PBMCs, B-cell-depleted T cells, or T cells were the source of the cDNA or gDNA that made up the material.

The protocol was immunoSEQ multiplex PCR, while the TCRdb copy is restricted to in-frame clones and leaves out a portion. This sample has 300,000 to 400,000 clones; more than 75% occur once, and the top ten carry about 2.9%. V was clipped by 6 bases and J by 0 bases, with 9 bases between them. The CDR3 has 15 residues. Germline CDR1 is KGHSH and CDR2 is LQKENI. This TCR derives from a human donor in a cohort sampled during active COVID-19. J is TRBJ2-6 and V is TRBV18; D gene uncertain. What was sequenced was peripheral blood. CDR3 coding DNA: TGTGCCAGCTCCCTCACAGTCTCTGGGGCCAACGTCCTGACTTTC. It is translated as CASSLTVSGANVLTF.